The clone carrying this TCR beta chain was counted between two and nine times. The data were obtained in a study of blood T cell repertoires in COVID-19. Study overall: The origin of the acute and convalescent COVID-19 samples was the United States, Italy and Spain. T cells, B-cell-depleted T cells, or PBMCs supplied cDNA or gDNA.

In the original analysis: Estimation of nucleated cell counts relied on the amplification of reference gene primers. Data came from immunoSEQ multiplex PCR; TCRdb stores just in-frame clones and leaves some out. V and J calls and clone size come straight from that table; D and trimming were deduced from the DNA. The repertoire has roughly 200,000 clones, about 85% of them found once; the top ten carry 4.9%. CDR1 LNHDA and CDR2 SQIVND come from the germline V gene (reference sequence). This CDR3 is built from 14 residues. The V gene end was trimmed by 7 bases and the J gene end by 6 bases; junction bases not matched to a gene: 7.

The rearrangement uses TRBV19 and TRBJ1-5; TRBD1 matches at 9 bases. This TCR derives from a woman of 80 years or more with acute or convalescent COVID-19. Sequencing was done on a sample of peripheral blood. The CDR3 sequence: CASTTGGYRQPQHF. In nucleotides, the CDR3 is TGTGCCAGTACCACAGGGGGCTACCGTCAGCCCCAGCATTTT.